This T cell receptor (beta chain) came from a study of chemoradiotherapy in HPV16-positive cancers. Study results and limitations: Non-HPV-specific T cells did not expand in tumors during treatment, whereas candidate HPV-specific clones and E7-related motifs did. HPV-specific T cells were functionally defined from only a couple of HPV16-positive patients. Better recurrence-free survival went with HPV-responsive T-cell expansion in HPV16-positive patients.

Using immunoSEQ multiplex PCR, the repertoire was profiled, and TCRdb retains in-frame clones only, with some absent. The table has approximately 15,000 clones, just under 80% seen once. This clone was seen only a few times. Its target is not known. This sequence was found in a human donor with HPV-associated anogenital cancer. This material was obtained from a patient who underwent chemoradiotherapy.

This CDR3 reads CASSAQLNYGYTF. CDR3 nucleotide sequence: TGTGCCAGCAGCGCGCAACTTAACTATGGCTACACCTTC. J is TRBJ1-2 and V is TRBV7-2; D unclear. Germline V gene data show CDR1 as SGHTA and CDR2 as FQGNSA. Trimming pared 5 bases from V and 1 base from J, leaving 8 bases between. The CDR3 contains 13 residues.